The 26 T cell receptor beta chains below all came from one sample that was sequenced in a study of monozygotic twins with inflammatory bowel disease. TCRdb reanalyzed the 5' RACE reads and collapses them to one entry per CDR3 protein, without DNA. The ten top clones account for 7.4%, within a sample of 70,000 to 95,000 distinct CDR3 sequences. Sample: blood. These receptors were collected from a human donor with ulcerative colitis or Crohn's disease, or a healthy co-twin of an affected twin (not recorded which).

This chain connects TRBV3-1 to TRBJ1-5; TCRdb calls TRBD1, which cannot be checked without DNA. Germline loops: CDR1 LGHDT, CDR2 YNNKEL (reference sequence). The CDR3 contains 21 residues. The CDR3 is CASSQETRYRVRDQYDQPQHF.

The chain links TRBV2 to TRBJ2-2; TCRdb reports TRBD1, a call that lacks DNA to check it against. The germline V gene has CDR1 SNHLY and CDR2 FYNNEI. CDR3 length: 15 amino acids. The CDR3 is CASRERGGSTGELFF.

The chain joins TRBV27 to TRBJ2-3. The CDR3 has 15 residues. Per germline, CDR1 MNHEY and CDR2 SMNVEV (reference sequence). Here the CDR3 reads CASSLTDENTDTQYF.

The V gene is TRBV5-8, the J gene TRBJ2-1; TCRdb's D call, TRBD1, is unchecked because there is no DNA. Germline-derived CDR1 and CDR2 are SGHTS and YDEGEE. The CDR3 sequence is 16 residues long. The CDR3 protein is CASSEFQGAVYNEQFF.

The chain links TRBV7-9 to TRBJ2-3; the D call of TRBD1 rests on TCRdb alone, since no DNA is present to check it. The germline V gene encodes CDR1 SEHNR and CDR2 FQNEAQ (reference sequence). This CDR3 comprises 15 residues. CDR3 sequence reads: CASSSGQGSTDTQYF.

The chain couples TRBV20-1 to TRBJ2-3; TCRdb picks TRBD2, but there is no DNA to check that call. Per the germline V gene, CDR1 is DFQATT and CDR2 is SNEGSKA (reference sequence). The CDR3 loop spans 13 amino acids. This chain's CDR3 is CSAATSGTDTQYF.

The J gene is TRBJ2-3, the V gene TRBV28; the TCRdb D gene call, TRBD1, has no DNA to confirm it. The CDR3 contains 18 residues. Per germline, CDR1 MDHEN and CDR2 SYDVKM. CDR3 amino acids: CASSLQISLDRGTDTQYF.

This rearrangement joins TRBV2 to TRBJ1-1; absent DNA, TCRdb's TRBD1 call cannot be checked. Germline CDR1 and CDR2: SNHLY and FYNNEI. This CDR3 contains 14 residues. The chain's CDR3 is CASIPTLTGTEAFF.

V usage is TRBV12-3 or TRBV12-4 and J usage is TRBJ1-6. The CDR3 loop spans 15 amino acids. The CDR3 region is CASSLGGGGGSPLHF.

The V call is TRBV5-6, the J call TRBJ1-2; TCRdb picks TRBD1, but there is no DNA to check that call. Looked up from germline, CDR1 is SGHDT and CDR2 is YYEEEE. This CDR3 region has 14 residues. The CDR3: CASSGKGTGYGYTF.

The rearrangement uses TRBV20-1 and TRBJ1-6; with no DNA, the TCRdb D assignment of TRBD1 cannot be verified. From germline, CDR1 is DFQATT and CDR2 SNEGSKA (reference sequence). The CDR3 sequence is 16 residues long. The CDR3 region is CSASSGTGTYPSPLHF.

The chain carries TRBV18 and TRBJ1-1; TCRdb picks TRBD1, but there is no DNA to check that call. The germline V gene has CDR1 KGHSH and CDR2 LQKENI. CDR3 length: 15 amino acids. The CDR3 reads CASSPSTGLNTEAFF.

The chain has TRBV7-2 and TRBJ1-1; TCRdb indicates TRBD1, and absent DNA this call remains unverified. The CDR3 has 14 amino acids. The V gene's germline CDR1 is SGHTA and CDR2 FQGNSA. The CDR3 here is CASSQGQAATEAFF.

The chain links TRBV10-3 to TRBJ2-1; the D gene TCRdb calls, TRBD2, cannot be checked with no DNA. CDR3 size: 14 residues. Germline V gene data show CDR1 as ENHRY and CDR2 as SYGVKD. CDR3: CAISDRGENNEQFF.

V is TRBV7-2 and J is TRBJ2-1. Germline-derived CDR1 and CDR2 are SGHTA and FQGNSA. CDR3 size: 12 residues. CDR3: CASSSTWVEQFF.

The rearrangement links TRBV7-9 to TRBJ1-1; the TCRdb call, TRBD1, lacks DNA for checking. This CDR3 spans 15 amino acids. Germline loops: CDR1 SEHNR, CDR2 FQNEAQ (reference sequence). The CDR3: CASSIWTGGDTEAFF. Based on the CDR3 plus reference TRBV7-9 and TRBJ1-1, the full variable domain is DTGVSQNPRHKITKRGQNVTFRCDPISEHNRLYWYRQTLGQGPEFLTYFQNEAQLEKSRLLSDRFSAERPKGSFSTLEIQRTEQGDSAMYLCASSIWTGGDTEAFFGQGTRLTVV.

The CDR3 spells CATLAGGRYNEQFF. The chain links TRBV10-3 to TRBJ2-1; TCRdb proposes TRBD2, but this gene call is untestable without DNA. Germline V gives CDR1 ENHRY, CDR2 SYGVKD. The CDR3 loop spans 14 amino acids.

The chain recombines TRBV15 with TRBJ2-6; with no DNA, the TCRdb D assignment of TRBD1 cannot be verified. The CDR3 sequence is 17 residues long. CDR1 is LNHNV and CDR2 is YYDKDF in the germline V gene (reference sequence). This CDR3 reads CATSPRTAYSGANVLTF.

The chain is built from TRBV4-2 and TRBJ1-6; without DNA, the TCRdb call of TRBD1 cannot be checked. The CDR3 consists of 15 residues. The germline gives CDR1 LGHNA, CDR2 YNFKEQ. The CDR3 region is CASSSTGQYNSPLHF.

This rearrangement joins TRBV5-1 to TRBJ2-4; TCRdb designates TRBD2, a call that cannot be tested without DNA. The germline gives CDR1 SGHRS, CDR2 YFSETQ. The CDR3 is made up of 19 amino acids. The CDR3 sequence is CASSSGLAGTIGAKNIQYF.

V gene TRBV20-1 combines with J gene TRBJ1-2. Germline V gene lookup returns CDR1 DFQATT and CDR2 SNEGSKA (reference sequence). This CDR3 has 13 amino acids. This chain's CDR3 is CSARARPNYGYTF.

This chain links TRBV20-1 with TRBJ2-5; TCRdb's assignment of TRBD1 cannot be checked, as there is no DNA. The CDR3 is 20 residues long. Germline CDR1 DFQATT, CDR2 SNEGSKA (reference sequence). The CDR3: CSARDGGTGVNELYQETQYF.

The genes are TRBV12-3 or TRBV12-4 and TRBJ1-1. The CDR3 sequence is 11 residues long. The CDR3 loop reads CASTHSTEAFF.

V is TRBV19 and J is TRBJ1-2. Per germline, CDR1 LNHDA and CDR2 SQIVND (reference sequence). The CDR3 consists of 13 residues. The CDR3 protein is CASSIEPSYGYTF. The full variable domain, its missing parts supplied by reference TRBV19 and TRBJ1-2, is DGGITQSPKYLFRKEGQNVTLSCEQNLNHDAMYWYRQDPGQGLRLIYYSQIVNDFQKGDIAEGYSVSREKKESFPLTVTSAQKNPTAFYLCASSIEPSYGYTFGSGTRLTVV.

The chain links TRBV18 to TRBJ2-5; there is no DNA to check the TCRdb D call of TRBD2. The CDR3 extends over 14 amino acids. Germline V CDR1 and CDR2: KGHSH, LQKENI. The CDR3 sequence: CASSPGGWGETQYF.

V usage is TRBV7-6 and J usage is TRBJ2-2; the TCRdb D gene call, TRBD1, has no DNA to confirm it. This CDR3 contains 18 residues. Germline CDR1 and CDR2: SGHVS and FNYEAQ. Here the CDR3 reads CASSLAGAGGSNTGELFF.